What follows are 29 T cell receptor beta chains derived from one specimen sequenced in a study of cytomegalovirus exposure and HLA in healthy donors. The protocol was immunoSEQ multiplex PCR, while the TCRdb copy is restricted to in-frame clones and leaves out a portion. The table shows some 140,000 clones, with about 91% occurring only once. The sample comprised PBMCs. These receptors were taken from a woman younger than 35 in good health and CMV-seropositive.

The chain joins TRBV9 to TRBJ1-4; 8 bases line up with TRBD1. V gave up 4 bases and J gave up 6 bases; unmatched junction bases: 8. The CDR3 length is 15 residues. The germline CDR1 and CDR2 sequences are SGDLS and YYNGEE. Here the CDR3 DNA reads TGTGCCAGCAGCTCCCGGACAGGGACTCATGAAAAACTGTTTTTT. This codes for CASSSRTGTHEKLFF.

The J gene is TRBJ2-2, the V gene TRBV15; 8 bases are a match to TRBD2. Germline assignment: CDR1 LNHNV and CDR2 YYDKDF (reference sequence). Germline trimming cut 4 bases from V and 1 base from J; bases unmatched to any gene: 2. The CDR3 has 15 amino acids. The CDR3 DNA reads TGTGCCACCAGCACGGGACTAGGGAACACCGGGGAGCTGTTTTTT. Translated, it gives CATSTGLGNTGELFF.

J is TRBJ1-1 and V is TRBV7-3; no clear D. The CDR3 spans 14 residues. Trimming took off 10 bases at V and 7 bases at J, with 22 bases between the two ends. Germline CDR1 and CDR2: SGHTA and FQGTGA. CDR3 in amino acids: CATSSDPGDGEAFF. The DNA for the CDR3 is TGTGCCACTTCCAGCGACCCCGGTGACGGTGAAGCTTTCTTT.

The chain couples TRBV29-1 to TRBJ2-2; 8 bases are shared with TRBD1. Germline V gene sequence: CDR1 SQVTM, CDR2 ANQGSEA. Germline trimming cut 6 bases from V and 4 bases from J; bases unmatched to any gene: 1. CDR3 length: 12 amino acids. Here the CDR3 DNA reads TGCAGCGTCGGACAGGGCACCGGGGAGCTGTTTTTT. Translated, it gives CSVGQGTGELFF.

This CDR3 is CASNSPGTGLFEQYF. The CDR3 nucleotides are TGTGCCAGTAATAGTCCCGGGACAGGTCTTTTCGAGCAGTACTTC. This chain links TRBV19 with TRBJ2-7; TRBD1 agrees at 8 bases. V shed 7 bases and J 6 bases; nucleotides not matched to a gene: 14. The CDR3 consists of 15 residues. CDR1 is LNHDA and CDR2 is SQIVND in the germline V gene (reference sequence).

The chain carries TRBV7-9 and TRBJ2-7; possible D gene TRBD1, 6 bases. With 3 bases removed from V and 3 bases from J, the gap between germline ends came to 15 bases. The CDR3 extends over 15 amino acids. The germline V gene encodes CDR1 SEHNR and CDR2 FQNEAQ (reference sequence). CDR3 loop: CASSLGDNPGYEQYF. The DNA of the CDR3 is TGTGCCAGCAGCTTGGGGGACAACCCGGGCTACGAGCAGTACTTC.

This chain connects TRBV19 to TRBJ2-6; a weak D match, TRBD1 (5 bases). The CDR3 extends over 16 amino acids. V was clipped by 4 bases and J by 3 bases, with 13 bases between them. Germline V gives CDR1 LNHDA, CDR2 SQIVND (reference sequence). The CDR3 loop is CASSTPQTVGANVLTF. In nucleotides, the CDR3 is TGTGCCAGTAGTACTCCCCAGACAGTTGGGGCCAACGTCCTGACTTTC.

Regarding this clone: The junction differs from germline at one of its ends, possibly a read error. The V and J genes are TRBV18 and TRBJ2-6; 7 positions match TRBD1. From germline, CDR1 is KGHSH and CDR2 LQKENI. The CDR3 has 16 residues. CDR3 region: CASSPQGRSGANVLTF. Written as DNA, the CDR3 is TGTGCCAGCTCCCCACAGGGGCGCTCTGGGGCCAACGTCCTGACTTTC.

The chain employs TRBV11-2 and TRBJ2-1; D possibly corresponds to TRBD1 (5 bases). Germline loops: CDR1 SGHAT, CDR2 FQNNGV. Trimming left V 4 bases short and J 7 bases short, with 26 bases between. This CDR3 spans 18 amino acids. DNA of the CDR3: TGTGCCAGCAGCTCATTAGGGCGCACAGTGGGGCCGATAAATGAGCAGTTCTTC. This gives the protein CASSSLGRTVGPINEQFF.

V is TRBV2 and J is TRBJ1-3; a weak D match, TRBD1 (6 bases). The CDR3 has 13 residues. CDR1 SNHLY and CDR2 FYNNEI come from the germline V gene. V was trimmed by 5 bases and J by 4 bases, leaving 9 bases between them. DNA for the CDR3: TGTGCCAGCAGTCAGGGGAAGGGAAACACCATATATTTT. Encoded protein: CASSQGKGNTIYF.

This chain connects TRBV7-9 to TRBJ2-2; D gene ambiguous. From germline, CDR1 is SEHNR and CDR2 FQNEAQ (reference sequence). Trimming took 0 bases from V and 3 from J, leaving 8 bases between them. CDR3 length equals 15 residues. The CDR3 nucleotides are TGTGCCAGCAGCTTAGCGGGCAGCTACACCGGGGAGCTGTTTTTT. This gives the protein CASSLAGSYTGELFF.

The CDR3 loop reads CASSRGTGWNEQFF. The CDR3 DNA is TGCGCCAGCAGCCGGGGGACAGGGTGGAATGAGCAGTTCTTC. J is TRBJ2-1 and V is TRBV4-1, with TRBD1 matching 9 bases. Trimming cost V 4 bases and J 7 bases; bases outside gene matches: 5. Germline V gives CDR1 MGHRA, CDR2 YSYEKL. The CDR3 runs 14 residues.

This sequence joins TRBV30 and TRBJ2-2; D remains unclear. V was trimmed by 3 bases and J by 6 bases, leaving 11 bases between them. The CDR3 consists of 13 residues. The germline V gene has CDR1 GTSNPN and CDR2 SVGIG (reference sequence). As DNA, the CDR3 is TGTGCCTGGAGCGGTCTCTACGCCGGGGAGCTGTTTTTT. As protein: CAWSGLYAGELFF.

The chain joins TRBV7-9 to TRBJ2-1; D is unclear. CDR3 length: 13 residues. From germline, CDR1 is SEHNR and CDR2 FQNEAQ (reference sequence). Trimming took off 2 bases at V and 6 bases at J, with 8 bases between the two ends. This CDR3 is CASSLSPGNEQFF. CDR3 sequence (DNA): TGTGCCAGCAGCTTATCGCCAGGCAATGAGCAGTTCTTC. The full variable domain, in which reference TRBV7-9 and TRBJ2-1 provide the parts outside the CDR3, is DTGVSQNPRHKITKRGQNVTFRCDPISEHNRLYWYRQTLGQGPEFLTYFQNEAQLEKSRLLSDRFSAERPKGSFSTLEIQRTEQGDSAMYLCASSLSPGNEQFFGPGTRLTVL.

The chain has TRBV27 and TRBJ1-5; D is unclear. CDR3 size: 13 residues. Germline CDR1 MNHEY, CDR2 SMNVEV (reference sequence). Trimming removed 6 bases from V and 5 bases from J, with 11 bases in between. CDR3 sequence (DNA): TGTGCCAGCAGCCCACGTCGGGATCAGCCCCAGCATTTT. Residues: CASSPRRDQPQHF.

The V call is TRBV12-5, the J call TRBJ2-7; TRBD1 matches at 9 bases. Germline CDR1 reads LGHNT; CDR2 reads FRNRAP. After removal of 5 bases from V and 2 bases from J, the junction contained 1 base not matched to a gene. The CDR3 is 13 residues long. Here the CDR3 reads CASGRTGAYEQYF. For the CDR3, the DNA is TGTGCTAGTGGTCGGACAGGGGCCTACGAGCAGTACTTC.

This chain uses TRBV4-2 with TRBJ2-1, with TRBD2 as a possible D gene (6 bases). The CDR3 is 14 amino acids. The ends were cut back, 5 bases at V and 6 bases at J, with 14 bases in the middle. Per the germline V gene, CDR1 is LGHNA and CDR2 is YNFKEQ. The CDR3 nucleotides read TGTGCCAGCAGCTCCCGGGACTCGCTCAATGAGCAGTTCTTC. Translated: CASSSRDSLNEQFF.

The chain recombines TRBV27 with TRBJ1-1, with D tentatively TRBD1 (5 bases). This CDR3 spans 15 amino acids. V lost 0 bases, J lost 4 bases, and 12 bases lay in between. Germline CDR1 reads MNHEY; CDR2 reads SMNVEV (reference sequence). The CDR3, as DNA: TGTGCCAGCAGTTTATCAGCTGCGGGGGGCACTGAAGCTTTCTTT. As protein: CASSLSAAGGTEAFF.

Turning to this clone: The same CDR3 also results from other DNA sequences found in this sample. The chain carries TRBV5-1 and TRBJ1-2; D unclear. CDR1 is SGHRS, CDR2 YFSETQ, per germline. The CDR3 is made up of 13 amino acids. V gave up 3 bases and J gave up 4 bases, with 10 bases separating them. CDR3 residues: CASSSQVGYGYTF. CDR3 bases: TGCGCCAGCAGCTCCCAGGTCGGCTATGGCTACACCTTC.

The V call is TRBV30, the J call TRBJ1-6; D is possibly TRBD1 (5 bases). The CDR3 is made up of 14 amino acids. The V and J ends lost 0 bases and 5 bases respectively, with 8 bases between them. Germline-derived CDR1 and CDR2 are GTSNPN and SVGIG (reference sequence). The CDR3 reads CAWSVGPHNSPLHF. CDR3 nucleotides: TGTGCCTGGAGTGTGGGGCCCCATAATTCACCCCTCCACTTT.

The CDR3 DNA sequence: TGTGCCACCAGCAGGTGGGAAGCGGGGGGGCTGACAGATACGCAGTATTTT. Its translation: CATSRWEAGGLTDTQYF. The chain couples TRBV15 to TRBJ2-3; 10 nucleotides align to TRBD2. The V segment lost 3 bases and the J segment 3 bases; nucleotides outside the gene matches: 9. Per the germline V gene, CDR1 is LNHNV and CDR2 is YYDKDF (reference sequence). The CDR3 contains 17 residues.

The rearrangement joins TRBV30 to TRBJ2-4, with a possible D match to TRBD1 (7 bases). V shed 0 bases and J shed 15 bases, with 18 bases lying between them. The CDR3 covers 13 residues. CDR1 and CDR2 (germline): GTSNPN, SVGIG (reference sequence). The CDR3 loop is CAWSVQGGAPVYF. The CDR3 coding sequence is TGTGCCTGGAGTGTTCAGGGGGGCGCCCCGGTGTACTTC. Supplemented by reference TRBV30 and TRBJ2-4, the full variable domain reads SQTIHQWPATLVQPVGSPLSLECTVEGTSNPNLYWYRQAAGRGLQLLFYSVGIGQISSEVPQNLSASRPQDRQFILSSKKLLLSDSGFYLCAWSVQGGAPVYFGAGTRLSVL.

The chain couples TRBV7-2 to TRBJ2-1, with 11 bases lining up with TRBD2. V gave up 5 bases and J gave up 8 bases; unmatched junction bases: 8. CDR3 length: 15 residues. Germline V gives CDR1 SGHTA, CDR2 FQGNSA. CDR3 in amino acids: CASSASGGRGYEQFF. As DNA, the CDR3 is TGTGCCAGCAGCGCTAGCGGGGGGAGGGGATATGAGCAGTTCTTC.

The rearrangement links TRBV6-5 to TRBJ1-1; weak D call: TRBD1 (6 bases). From germline, CDR1 is MNHEY and CDR2 SVGAGI. Trimming removed 6 bases from V and 6 bases from J, with 17 bases in between. This CDR3 comprises 14 residues. The CDR3 DNA sequence: TGTGCCAGCAGCCTCGCGAGGCAGGGGTCTGAAGCTTTCTTT. It translates to CASSLARQGSEAFF.

The V and J genes are TRBV9 and TRBJ1-1; 9 bases are shared with TRBD1. Trimming took 2 bases from V and 5 from J; bases not matched to a gene: 4. The length of the CDR3 is 14 residues. The germline V gene encodes CDR1 SGDLS and CDR2 YYNGEE. In nucleotides, the CDR3 is TGTGCCAGCAGCGTGGGGACAGGGAGGACTGAAGCTTTCTTT. Amino acid sequence: CASSVGTGRTEAFF.

J is TRBJ1-5 and V is TRBV30; D perhaps matches TRBD1 (6 bases). CDR1 is GTSNPN and CDR2 is SVGIG in the germline V gene (reference sequence). V was pared by 0 bases and J by 3 bases, with 9 bases between. The CDR3 has 14 amino acids. The CDR3 nucleotides are TGTGCCTGGAGTGTTGACAGGATCAATCAGCCCCAGCATTTT. Its translation: CAWSVDRINQPQHF.

The chain couples TRBV10-3 to TRBJ1-2; 7 bases are a match to TRBD1. V shed 6 bases, J shed 5 bases, and the junction held 6 bases outside the gene matches. The CDR3 extends over 13 amino acids. CDR1 ENHRY and CDR2 SYGVKD come from the germline V gene. The CDR3 loop reads CAIRGTVSYGYTF. CDR3 in DNA: TGTGCCATCAGAGGGACAGTTTCATATGGCTACACCTTC.

This rearrangement joins TRBV12-5 to TRBJ1-4; maybe TRBD1 (5 bases). The CDR3 is 17 amino acids. Germline-derived CDR1 and CDR2 are LGHNT and FRNRAP. The V end lost 0 bases, the J end lost 8 bases, and 19 bases lay between the germline ends. Written as DNA, the CDR3 is TGTGCTAGTGGTTTGGTACTGTTCGAAGGGGTAAGAGAAAAACTGTTTTTT. Its protein product is CASGLVLFEGVREKLFF.

This rearrangement joins TRBV4-1 to TRBJ1-1; TRBD1 agrees at 7 bases. Germline CDR1 MGHRA, CDR2 YSYEKL. V trimming: 4 bases; J trimming: 6 bases; junction bases outside the gene matches: 11. The CDR3 totals 15 residues. The CDR3 protein is CASSLRQGSVAEAFF. DNA of the CDR3: TGCGCCAGCAGCCTCCGACAGGGTAGCGTCGCTGAAGCTTTCTTT.